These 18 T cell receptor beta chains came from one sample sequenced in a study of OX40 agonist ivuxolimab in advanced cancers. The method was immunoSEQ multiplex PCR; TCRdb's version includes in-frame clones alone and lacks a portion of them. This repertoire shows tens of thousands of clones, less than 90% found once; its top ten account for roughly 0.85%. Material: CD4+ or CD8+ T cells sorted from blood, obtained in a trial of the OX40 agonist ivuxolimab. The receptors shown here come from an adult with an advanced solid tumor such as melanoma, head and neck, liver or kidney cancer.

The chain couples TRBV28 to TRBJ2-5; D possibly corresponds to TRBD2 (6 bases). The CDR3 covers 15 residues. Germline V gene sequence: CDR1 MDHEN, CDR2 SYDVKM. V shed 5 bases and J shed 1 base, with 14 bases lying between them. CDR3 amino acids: CASSPSEEGQETQYF. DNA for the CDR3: TGTGCCAGCAGTCCCTCGGAGGAGGGCCAAGAGACCCAGTACTTC.

Written as DNA, the CDR3 is TGTGCCATCAGTGAGTCGATCGGTACAACTGGGTGGACCTTC. Translation gives CAISESIGTTGWTF. The J gene is TRBJ1-2, the V gene TRBV10-3; D is ambiguous. V lost 0 bases and J 14 bases, leaving 19 bases between the germline ends. The CDR3 contains 14 residues. The germline V gene has CDR1 ENHRY and CDR2 SYGVKD.

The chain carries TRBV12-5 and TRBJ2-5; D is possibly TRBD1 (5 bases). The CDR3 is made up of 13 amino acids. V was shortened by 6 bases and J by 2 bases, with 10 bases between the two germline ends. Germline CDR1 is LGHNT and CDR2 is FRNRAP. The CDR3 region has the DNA TGTGCTAGTGGCATAGACAGACAAGAGACCCAGTACTTC. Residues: CASGIDRQETQYF.

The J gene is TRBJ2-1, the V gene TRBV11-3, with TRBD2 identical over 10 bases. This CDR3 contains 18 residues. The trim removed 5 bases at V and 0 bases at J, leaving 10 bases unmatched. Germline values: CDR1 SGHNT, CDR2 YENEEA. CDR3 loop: CASSLFSGGYSSYNEQFF. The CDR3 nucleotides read TGTGCCAGCAGCCTGTTTAGCGGGGGGTATAGCTCCTACAATGAGCAGTTCTTC.

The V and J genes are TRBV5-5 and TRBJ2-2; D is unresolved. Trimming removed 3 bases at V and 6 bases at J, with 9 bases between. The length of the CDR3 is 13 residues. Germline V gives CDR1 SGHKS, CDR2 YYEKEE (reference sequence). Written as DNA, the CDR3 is TGTGCCAGCAGCTACCTAACTTCCGGGGAGCTGTTTTTT. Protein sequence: CASSYLTSGELFF. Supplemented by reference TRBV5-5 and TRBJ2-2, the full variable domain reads DAGVTQSPTHLIKTRGQQVTLRCSPISGHKSVSWYQQVLGQGPQFIFQYYEKEERGRGNFPDRFSARQFPNYSSELNVNALLLGDSALYLCASSYLTSGELFFGEGSRLTVL.

CDR3 protein: CASSSTRTDVYGYTF. In DNA form, the CDR3 reads TGTGCCAGCTCATCAACCAGGACAGATGTCTATGGCTACACCTTC. The V call is TRBV18, the J call TRBJ1-2; possible D gene TRBD1, 6 bases. The V and J ends lost 5 bases and 4 bases respectively, with 17 bases between them. Germline V gene lookup returns CDR1 KGHSH and CDR2 LQKENI. The CDR3 loop spans 15 amino acids.

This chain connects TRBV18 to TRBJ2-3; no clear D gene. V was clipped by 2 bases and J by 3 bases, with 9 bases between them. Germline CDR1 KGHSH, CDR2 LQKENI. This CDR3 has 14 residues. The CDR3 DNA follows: TGTGCCAGCTCACCAGTTCAGAGGACAGATACGCAGTATTTT. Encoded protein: CASSPVQRTDTQYF.

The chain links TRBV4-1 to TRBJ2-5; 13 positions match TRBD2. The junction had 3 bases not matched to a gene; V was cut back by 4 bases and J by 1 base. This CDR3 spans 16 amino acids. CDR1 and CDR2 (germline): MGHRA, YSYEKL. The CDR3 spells CASSPTSGRGQETQYF. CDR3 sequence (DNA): TGCGCCAGCAGCCCTACTAGCGGGAGGGGCCAAGAGACCCAGTACTTC.

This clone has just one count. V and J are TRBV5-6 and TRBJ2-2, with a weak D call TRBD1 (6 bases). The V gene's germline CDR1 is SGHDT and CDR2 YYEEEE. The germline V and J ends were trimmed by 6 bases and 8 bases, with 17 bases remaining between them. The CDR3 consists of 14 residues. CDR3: CASTIGQFSGELFF. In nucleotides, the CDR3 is TGTGCCAGCACCATCGGACAGTTTTCTGGGGAGCTGTTTTTT.

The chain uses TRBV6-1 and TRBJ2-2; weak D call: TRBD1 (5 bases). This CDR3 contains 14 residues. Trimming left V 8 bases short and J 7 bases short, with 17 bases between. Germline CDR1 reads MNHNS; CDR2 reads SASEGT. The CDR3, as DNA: TGTGCCAGCGCGACAGATCTAACACTCGGGGAGCTGTTTTTT. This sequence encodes CASATDLTLGELFF.

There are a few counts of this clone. The CDR3 protein is CASTPTGPNSPLHF. CDR3 sequence (DNA): TGTGCCTCAACTCCGACAGGGCCAAATTCACCCCTCCACTTT. The V and J genes are TRBV10-3 and TRBJ1-6; 7 positions match TRBD1. This CDR3 is built from 14 residues. With 11 bases clipped from V and 7 bases from J, the junction kept 11 bases outside the gene matches. Germline V gene sequence: CDR1 ENHRY, CDR2 SYGVKD.

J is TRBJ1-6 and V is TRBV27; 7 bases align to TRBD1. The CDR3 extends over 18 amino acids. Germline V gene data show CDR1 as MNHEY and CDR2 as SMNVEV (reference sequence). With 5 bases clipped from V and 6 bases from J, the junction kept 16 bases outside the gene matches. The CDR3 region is CASSSPTGSYLGNSPLHF. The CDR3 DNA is TGTGCCAGCAGTAGCCCGACAGGGTCGTATTTGGGTAATTCACCCCTCCACTTT.

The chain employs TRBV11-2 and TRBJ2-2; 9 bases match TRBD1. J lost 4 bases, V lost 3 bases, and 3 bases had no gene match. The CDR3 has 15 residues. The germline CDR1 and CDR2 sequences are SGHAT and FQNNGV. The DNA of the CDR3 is TGTGCCAGCAGCTTTGGGACAGGGTTCACCGGGGAGCTGTTTTTT. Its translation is CASSFGTGFTGELFF. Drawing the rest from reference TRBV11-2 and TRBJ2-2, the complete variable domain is EAGVAQSPRYKIIEKRQSVAFWCNPISGHATLYWYQQILGQGPKLLIQFQNNGVVDDSQLPKDRFSAERLKGVDSTLKIQPAKLEDSAVYLCASSFGTGFTGELFFGEGSRLTVL.

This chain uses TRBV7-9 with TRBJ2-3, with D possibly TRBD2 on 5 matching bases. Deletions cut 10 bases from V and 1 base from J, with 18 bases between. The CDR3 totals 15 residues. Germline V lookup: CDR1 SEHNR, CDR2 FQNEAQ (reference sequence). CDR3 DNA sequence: TGTGCCATCCCTACAACGACTACCCGCACAGATACGCAGTATTTT. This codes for CAIPTTTTRTDTQYF. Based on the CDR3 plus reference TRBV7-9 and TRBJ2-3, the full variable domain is DTGVSQNPRHKITKRGQNVTFRCDPISEHNRLYWYRQTLGQGPEFLTYFQNEAQLEKSRLLSDRFSAERPKGSFSTLEIQRTEQGDSAMYLCAIPTTTTRTDTQYFGPGTRLTVL.

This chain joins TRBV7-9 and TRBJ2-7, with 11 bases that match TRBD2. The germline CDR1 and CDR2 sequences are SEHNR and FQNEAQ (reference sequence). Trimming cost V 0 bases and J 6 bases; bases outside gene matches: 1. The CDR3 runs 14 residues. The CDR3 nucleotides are TGTGCCAGCAGCTTAGCACTAGCGGGAGTCGAGCAGTACTTC. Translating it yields CASSLALAGVEQYF.

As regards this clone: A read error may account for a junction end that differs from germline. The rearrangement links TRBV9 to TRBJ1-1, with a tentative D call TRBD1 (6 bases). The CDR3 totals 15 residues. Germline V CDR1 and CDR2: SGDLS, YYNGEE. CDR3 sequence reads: CASSVVGGPGNFVIF. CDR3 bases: TGTGCCAGCAGCGTAGTTGGGGGGCCGGGCAATTTCGTAATCTTT. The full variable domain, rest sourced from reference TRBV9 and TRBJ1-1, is DSGVTQTPKHLITATGQRVTLRCSPRSGDLSVYWYQQSLDQGLQFLIQYYNGEERAKGNILERFSAQQFPDLHSELNLSSLELGDSALYFCASSVVGGPGNFVIFGQGTRLTVV.

In DNA form, the CDR3 reads TGTGCCAGCAGCCAAGGTAACTACGAGCAGTACTTC. It encodes CASSQGNYEQYF. The chain is built from TRBV4-2 and TRBJ2-7; D unresolved. The CDR3 is 12 residues long. Per the germline V gene, CDR1 is LGHNA and CDR2 is YNFKEQ. V shed 1 base and J shed 3 bases, with 4 bases lying between them.

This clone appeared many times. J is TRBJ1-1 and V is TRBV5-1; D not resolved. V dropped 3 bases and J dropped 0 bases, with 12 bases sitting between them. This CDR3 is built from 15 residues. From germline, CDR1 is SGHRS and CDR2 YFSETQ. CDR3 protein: CASSSPDRLNTEAFF. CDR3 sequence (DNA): TGCGCCAGCAGCTCCCCCGACCGACTGAACACTGAAGCTTTCTTT.